This is a list of T cell receptor beta chains from one sample in a study of circulating CD8 cells and anti-PD-1 response in melanoma. Each CDR3 protein is one row after TCRdb ran MiXCR on the reads. The table has 110 or so distinct CDR3 sequences, approximately 24% seen once. The sample consisted of CD8+ T cells from PBMCs, taken at baseline or after one month of anti-PD-1 therapy (not recorded which). These TCRs come from a human donor with melanoma. Each CDR3 is given with its conserved first and last residue. Each record gives: V gene, CDR3 length, J gene, CDR3 protein.

V: TRBV27; length: 12; J: TRBJ1-1; CDR3: CASSPTGAEAFF
V: TRBV27; length: 13; J: TRBJ1-1; CDR3: CASSPTGAAEAFF
V: TRBV10-3; length: 19; J: TRBJ2-4; CDR3: CATQPRDRGTPGAKNIQYF
V: TRBV3-1; length: 13; J: TRBJ2-1; CDR3: CASSQVTSNEQFF
V: TRBV27; length: 16; J: TRBJ2-5; CDR3: CASSQGLAGLEETQYF
V: TRBV28; length: 21; J: TRBJ2-7; CDR3: CASSLPSPIAGGAQWRGEQYF
V: TRBV7-3; length: 16; J: TRBJ1-1; CDR3: CASSLRGTGMNTEAFF
V: TRBV7-3; length: 15; J: TRBJ2-1; CDR3: CASSRLAGGTDEQFF
V: TRBV28; length: 17; J: TRBJ2-7; CDR3: CASSHSGRGSRGAEQYF
V: TRBV28; length: 16; J: TRBJ2-3; CDR3: CASSFPVGPSTDTQYF
V: TRBV28; length: 16; J: TRBJ2-7; CDR3: CASSLSGASGLYEQYF
V: TRBV2; length: 14; J: TRBJ2-7; CDR3: CASSPVQSSYEQYF
V: TRBV2; length: 11; J: TRBJ2-1; CDR3: CASSSGWEQFF
V: TRBV28; length: 14; J: TRBJ2-7; CDR3: CASSLGRGLDEQYF
V: TRBV2; length: 15; J: TRBJ1-5; CDR3: CASRGGTGGFQPQHF
V: TRBV7-3; length: 13; J: TRBJ2-2; CDR3: CASSRLARRSCFF
V: TRBV9; length: 14; J: TRBJ2-7; CDR3: CAGNSEGINYEQYF
V: TRBV2; length: 16; J: TRBJ2-7; CDR3: CASSEMSAGAVYEQYF
V: TRBV27; length: 16; J: TRBJ2-5; CDR3: CASSEGLAGLLETQYF
V: TRBV28; length: 14; J: TRBJ2-1; CDR3: CASRRVDSYNEQFF
V: TRBV4-1; length: 13; J: TRBJ2-1; CDR3: CATSEGTRLEQFF
V: TRBV27; length: 13; J: TRBJ2-2; CDR3: CASSPTSEAELFF
V: TRBV28; length: 14; J: TRBJ2-7; CDR3: CASSLLQGRYEQYF
V: TRBV9; length: 15; J: TRBJ2-3; CDR3: CASSPRHPSTDTQYF
V: TRBV5-6; length: 15; J: TRBJ2-6; CDR3: CASSLDYSGANVLTF
V: TRBV2; length: 16; J: TRBJ2-5; CDR3: CASRPGTSGRMETQYF
V: TRBV25-1; length: 12; J: TRBJ2-7; CDR3: CASSERSYEQYF
V: TRBV28; length: 13; J: TRBJ2-1; CDR3: CASSLRLRDEQFF
V: TRBV28; length: 14; J: TRBJ2-1; CDR3: CASSLSMGGNEQFF
V: TRBV5-4; length: 14; J: TRBJ2-5; CDR3: CASTPAAGGETQYF
V: TRBV20-1; length: 15; J: TRBJ2-7; CDR3: CSALINPSGPYEQYF
V: TRBV25-1; length: 14; J: TRBJ1-1; CDR3: CASSTLGRDTEAFF
V: TRBV29-1; length: 11; J: TRBJ1-1; CDR3: CSAWDATEAFF
V: TRBV18; length: 14; J: NA; CDR3: CASSPTGYFGEQYF
V: TRBV28; length: 14; J: TRBJ1-1; CDR3: CASSPGGANTEAFF
V: TRBV2; length: 17; J: TRBJ2-7; CDR3: CASSLSTGAQSSYEQYF
V: TRBV13; length: 17; J: TRBJ2-3; CDR3: CASRTSSSGSSTDTQYF
V: TRBV2; length: 14; J: TRBJ2-7; CDR3: CASSSSAASYEQYF
V: TRBV28; length: 13; J: TRBJ2-2; CDR3: CASSFRGTGELFF
V: TRBV28; length: 14; J: TRBJ1-1; CDR3: CASRTGVAEGEAFF
V: TRBV28; length: 11; J: TRBJ2-1; CDR3: CASGRNNEQFF
V: TRBV10-3; length: 16; J: TRBJ2-2; CDR3: CAISGEETINTGELFF
V: TRBV14; length: 14; J: TRBJ2-5; CDR3: CASSQAQARETQYF
V: TRBV16; length: 19; J: TRBJ1-1; CDR3: CASSLTYYRGRESITEAFF